This T cell receptor beta chain stems from a study of cytomegalovirus exposure and HLA in healthy donors. The study's findings and limits: V- and J-gene trimming of TCR beta was linked (in a later analysis) to a missense DCLRE1C variant. Across donors, presence/absence analyses took sequencing depth to be roughly uniform. Listed as cytomegalovirus-associated were 164 TCR beta chains. The sole available immune exposure information was CMV serostatus.

Use of 60 Vbeta and 13 Jbeta primers characterized the PCR. Measured with immunoSEQ multiplex PCR; TCRdb has only the in-frame clones, and not every one. The sample consists of around 70,000 clones, around four fifths of them appearing once. There are 12 residues in the CDR3. Trimming pared 1 base from V and 9 bases from J, leaving 7 bases between. CDR1 and CDR2 (germline): SNHLY, FYNNEI. This clone was detected once. Its target is not known. The chain joins TRBV2 to TRBJ2-1; D uncertain. Sequenced sample: PBMCs. The sequence was collected from a woman in her thirties or forties in good health and CMV-seropositive. The CDR3 DNA is TGTGCCAGCAGTGAAGATTCCGGTGAGCAGTTCTTC. This encodes CASSEDSGEQFF.